The 32 T cell receptor beta chains listed next were all sequenced from one sample in a study of radiation and T cells in renal cell carcinoma. Time point specified: baseline pretreatment blood. Treatment of the sample: 15 Gy SBRT to primary tumor, nephrectomy 4 weeks later. Assay: immunoSEQ multiplex PCR; the TCRdb copy retains only in-frame clones and omits some. Of around 140,000 clones in the sample, about 88% were seen once. Material: blood, obtained from a patient whose treatment included radiotherapy and nephrectomy. The receptors were gathered from a woman in her sixties or seventies with renal cell carcinoma.

This clone was detected only once. The chain couples TRBV5-1 to TRBJ1-2; TRBD1 matches 7 bases. Germline V CDR1 and CDR2: SGHRS, YFSETQ. This CDR3 spans 14 amino acids. With 0 bases clipped from V and 3 bases from J, the junction kept 2 bases outside the gene matches. The CDR3 DNA reads as TGCGCCAGCAGCTTGGGAGGGGGCCACTATGGCTACACCTTC. It is translated as CASSLGGGHYGYTF.

The chain recombines TRBV11-2 with TRBJ2-3; TRBD2 aligns across 8 bases. This CDR3 is built from 17 residues. Germline loops: CDR1 SGHAT, CDR2 FQNNGV. V shed 3 bases, J shed 2 bases, and the junction held 10 bases outside the gene matches. As DNA, the CDR3 is TGTGCCAGCAGCTTCGAGATAGCGGGGCCCCACACAGATACGCAGTATTTT. Its protein product is CASSFEIAGPHTDTQYF.

The V gene is TRBV10-3, the J gene TRBJ2-5; D gene unclear. Germline V lookup: CDR1 ENHRY, CDR2 SYGVKD. Trimming stripped 6 bases from V and 5 bases from J, with 13 bases between. The CDR3 runs to 13 residues. The DNA of the CDR3 is TGTGCCATCAGGACACAGACCGGGGAGACCCAGTACTTC. Its translation: CAIRTQTGETQYF.

This chain links TRBV7-2 with TRBJ2-3, with 9 bases that match TRBD1. CDR3 length: 16 residues. In germline, CDR1 is SGHTA, CDR2 FQGNSA. V trimming: 1 base; J trimming: 4 bases; junction bases outside the gene matches: 6. CDR3 sequence: CASSLGGQGRADTQYF. In nucleotides, the CDR3 is TGTGCCAGCAGCTTAGGGGGACAGGGTCGAGCAGATACGCAGTATTTT. Drawing the rest from reference TRBV7-2 and TRBJ2-3, the complete variable domain is GAGVSQSPSNKVTEKGKDVELRCDPISGHTALYWYRQSLGQGLEFLIYFQGNSAPDKSGLPSDRFSAERTGGSVSTLTIQRTQQEDSAVYLCASSLGGQGRADTQYFGPGTRLTVL.

CDR3 in amino acids: CASRDGSSGNTIYF. The CDR3 bases are TGCGCCAGCCGCGACGGGAGCTCTGGAAACACCATATATTTT. V is TRBV5-1 and J is TRBJ1-3; D remains ambiguous. The CDR3 has 14 amino acids. With 7 bases removed from V and 0 bases from J, the gap between germline ends came to 11 bases. CDR1 is SGHRS, CDR2 YFSETQ, per germline.

V is TRBV30 and J is TRBJ2-7; the match to TRBD1 covers 9 bases. V was pared by 0 bases and J by 2 bases, with 5 bases of the junction left unmatched. The germline V gene has CDR1 GTSNPN and CDR2 SVGIG (reference sequence). There are 15 residues in the CDR3. The CDR3 sequence: CAWSVPGTGTYEQYF. In DNA form, the CDR3 reads TGTGCCTGGAGTGTACCCGGGACAGGGACCTACGAGCAGTACTTC.

The gene calls are TRBV15 and TRBJ2-1, with D possibly matching TRBD1 (6 bases). The CDR3 sequence is 14 residues long. Trimming shortened V by 2 bases and J by 7 bases, and 12 bases separated the two germline ends. From germline, CDR1 is LNHNV and CDR2 YYDKDF (reference sequence). This chain's CDR3 is CATSRWGPVNEQFF. CDR3 sequence (DNA): TGTGCCACCAGCAGATGGGGGCCAGTGAATGAGCAGTTCTTC.

The rearrangement joins TRBV13 to TRBJ2-5, with a tentative D call TRBD2 (6 bases). Germline V gene lookup returns CDR1 PRHDT and CDR2 FYEKMQ (reference sequence). The CDR3 loop spans 15 amino acids. The V end was cut by 4 bases, the J end by 7 bases, with 19 bases between. CDR3 coding DNA: TGTGCCAGCAGCTCCCCGACGGGAGTGGCGATGACCCAGTACTTC. Encoded protein: CASSSPTGVAMTQYF.

The J gene is TRBJ2-7, the V gene TRBV7-9; D is undetermined. Germline lookup yields CDR1 SEHNR and CDR2 FQNEAQ (reference sequence). Trimming cost V 1 base and J 0 bases, with 7 bases left between them. This CDR3 contains 14 residues. The CDR3 protein is CASSLGSGSYEQYF. The CDR3 nucleotides read TGTGCCAGCAGCTTAGGGTCAGGCTCCTACGAGCAGTACTTC.

J is TRBJ1-6 and V is TRBV5-1, with 9 bases lining up with TRBD1. Germline CDR1 is SGHRS and CDR2 is YFSETQ. With V trimmed by 6 bases and J by 8 bases, 9 bases remained unmatched. This CDR3 spans 15 amino acids. Written as DNA, the CDR3 is TGCGCCAGCACCCGGACAGGGGTATTCGATTCACCCCTCCACTTT. Amino acid sequence: CASTRTGVFDSPLHF.

The chain carries TRBV18 and TRBJ1-2; a weak D match, TRBD1 (5 bases). Germline CDR1 KGHSH, CDR2 LQKENI. The length of the CDR3 is 14 residues. V gave up 2 bases and J gave up 2 bases, with 9 bases separating them. CDR3 sequence (DNA): TGTGCCAGCTCACCAAAGGACACCAACTATGGCTACACCTTC. The encoded protein is CASSPKDTNYGYTF.

The chain recombines TRBV6-1 with TRBJ1-6; TRBD1 matches at 7 bases. This CDR3 is built from 14 residues. Per the germline V gene, CDR1 is MNHNS and CDR2 is SASEGT. The V gene end was trimmed by 3 bases and the J gene end by 9 bases; junction bases not matched to a gene: 5. The CDR3 loop reads CASSDAGTVSPLHF. In nucleotides, the CDR3 is TGTGCCAGCAGTGACGCCGGGACAGTTTCACCCCTCCACTTT.

The J gene is TRBJ1-4, the V gene TRBV6-6, with unresolved D. This CDR3 contains 14 residues. From germline, CDR1 is MNHNY and CDR2 SVGAGI (reference sequence). Trimming removed 6 bases at V and 0 bases at J, with 8 bases between. CDR3: CASSRFATNEKLFF. In nucleotides, the CDR3 is TGTGCCAGCAGCCGATTTGCAACTAATGAAAAACTGTTTTTT.

This CDR3 is CASSLERLAGEYTQYF. CDR3 in DNA: TGTGCCAGCAGCTTAGAGAGACTAGCGGGGGAGTATACGCAGTATTTT. The chain is built from TRBV11-2 and TRBJ2-3; 12 bases match TRBD2. Per germline, CDR1 SGHAT and CDR2 FQNNGV. The junction had 5 bases not matched to a gene; V was cut back by 0 bases and J by 7 bases. The CDR3 length is 16 residues.

This clone was seen just once. The V and J genes are TRBV27 and TRBJ1-1; D gene uncertain. From germline, CDR1 is MNHEY and CDR2 SMNVEV (reference sequence). The CDR3 runs to 12 residues. The V end was cut by 4 bases, the J end by 0 bases, with 3 bases between. The CDR3 DNA is TGTGCCAGCAGTTCTGTGAACACTGAAGCTTTCTTT. Residues: CASSSVNTEAFF.

This clone was counted between two and nine times. This chain links TRBV4-3 with TRBJ1-1, with D hard to call. The V end lost 0 bases, the J end lost 2 bases, and 7 bases lay between the germline ends. This CDR3 is 14 amino acids long. The germline V gene has CDR1 LGHNA and CDR2 YSLEER. This CDR3 reads CASSQDAVNTEAFF. The CDR3 nucleotides read TGCGCCAGCAGCCAAGATGCAGTCAACACTGAAGCTTTCTTT.

CDR3 DNA sequence: TGCAGCGTTGAAGGGGATCGAGATGGAAACACCATATATTTT. Translation: CSVEGDRDGNTIYF. This chain connects TRBV29-1 to TRBJ1-3; D is uncertain. The CDR3 has 14 residues. V gave up 1 base and J gave up 3 bases, with 10 bases separating them. CDR1 and CDR2 from the germline V gene are SQVTM and ANQGSEA.

The chain has TRBV19 and TRBJ1-5, with TRBD1 identical over 8 bases. CDR3 length: 16 amino acids. Germline V gives CDR1 LNHDA, CDR2 SQIVND (reference sequence). V shed 3 bases, J shed 2 bases, and the junction held 6 bases outside the gene matches. The DNA of the CDR3 is TGTGCCAGTAGTATCGGGCAGGGGGCTGGCAATCAGCCCCAGCATTTT. Translated, it gives CASSIGQGAGNQPQHF.

V gene TRBV13 combines with J gene TRBJ1-6, with D hard to call. The ends were cut back, 5 bases at V and 1 base at J, with 12 bases in the middle. The CDR3 loop spans 16 amino acids. Germline lookup yields CDR1 PRHDT and CDR2 FYEKMQ (reference sequence). The CDR3 is CASSPDVPSYNSPLHF. CDR3 DNA: TGTGCCAGCAGCCCGGATGTGCCGTCCTATAATTCACCCCTCCACTTT.

V and J are TRBV28 and TRBJ1-1; D gene unclear. V lost 3 bases, J lost 0 bases, and 11 bases lay in between. CDR1 MDHEN and CDR2 SYDVKM come from the germline V gene. The CDR3 runs to 15 residues. CDR3 sequence reads: CASSFSTGMNTEAFF. CDR3 coding DNA: TGTGCCAGCAGTTTTTCGACGGGGATGAACACTGAAGCTTTCTTT.

This clone came up once. This sequence joins TRBV30 and TRBJ1-6; possible D gene TRBD1, 6 bases. Trimming took 6 bases from V and 6 from J, leaving 18 bases between them. This CDR3 is built from 15 residues. The germline CDR1 and CDR2 sequences are GTSNPN and SVGIG (reference sequence). The CDR3 here is CACKQGMSPNSPLHF. The CDR3, as DNA: TGTGCCTGCAAACAGGGTATGAGCCCTAATTCACCCCTCCACTTT.

V gene TRBV19 combines with J gene TRBJ1-1; maybe TRBD1 (6 bases). Trimming pared 3 bases from V and 5 bases from J, leaving 10 bases between. CDR1 and CDR2 from the germline V gene are LNHDA and SQIVND (reference sequence). The CDR3 is 13 residues long. The CDR3 sequence: CASSMTGGTEAFF. DNA for the CDR3: TGTGCCAGTAGTATGACAGGAGGGACTGAAGCTTTCTTT.

This sequence joins TRBV6-1 and TRBJ1-5; D is perhaps TRBD1 (6 bases). V was shortened by 6 bases and J by 5 bases, with 11 bases between the two germline ends. Germline-derived CDR1 and CDR2 are MNHNS and SASEGT. This CDR3 is 13 amino acids long. CDR3 in amino acids: CASSERGDQPQHF. The CDR3, as DNA: TGTGCCAGCAGCGAAAGGGGGGATCAGCCCCAGCATTTT.

The chain uses TRBV30 and TRBJ1-5; D is perhaps TRBD1 (5 bases). Germline V CDR1 and CDR2: GTSNPN, SVGIG (reference sequence). Trimming removed 0 bases at V and 2 bases at J, with 14 bases between. CDR3 length: 16 amino acids. The chain's CDR3 is CAWSVFGGLGNQPQHF. In nucleotides, the CDR3 is TGTGCCTGGAGTGTATTCGGGGGATTGGGCAATCAGCCCCAGCATTTT. The full variable domain, in which reference TRBV30 and TRBJ1-5 provide the parts outside the CDR3, is SQTIHQWPATLVQPVGSPLSLECTVEGTSNPNLYWYRQAAGRGLQLLFYSVGIGQISSEVPQNLSASRPQDRQFILSSKKLLLSDSGFYLCAWSVFGGLGNQPQHFGDGTRLSIL.

The chain has TRBV19 and TRBJ1-1; D call uncertain. The CDR3 contains 11 residues. Germline loops: CDR1 LNHDA, CDR2 SQIVND (reference sequence). The V end lost 6 bases, the J end lost 5 bases, and 7 bases lay between the germline ends. The chain's CDR3 is CASSPGTEAFF. The DNA of the CDR3 is TGTGCCAGTAGCCCCGGGACTGAAGCTTTCTTT.

The chain employs TRBV7-2 and TRBJ2-7; 12 nucleotides align to TRBD2. The CDR3 is made up of 17 amino acids. V was pared by 5 bases and J by 2 bases, with 10 bases of the junction left unmatched. The germline V gene encodes CDR1 SGHTA and CDR2 FQGNSA. The CDR3 coding sequence is TGTGCCAGCAGCCGCTCTAGCGGGGGGGTTTTAACCTACGAGCAGTACTTC. Translated, it gives CASSRSSGGVLTYEQYF.

This chain connects TRBV7-9 to TRBJ2-7, with D possibly TRBD2 on 6 matching bases. The CDR3 loop spans 15 amino acids. The germline CDR1 and CDR2 sequences are SEHNR and FQNEAQ (reference sequence). V lost 5 bases and J 0 bases, leaving 14 bases between the germline ends. As DNA, the CDR3 is TGTGCCAGCAGCCAGGGACTCCCGAGCTCCTACGAGCAGTACTTC. Protein sequence: CASSQGLPSSYEQYF. Combining the CDR3 with reference TRBV7-9 and TRBJ2-7 gives the whole variable domain DTGVSQNPRHKITKRGQNVTFRCDPISEHNRLYWYRQTLGQGPEFLTYFQNEAQLEKSRLLSDRFSAERPKGSFSTLEIQRTEQGDSAMYLCASSQGLPSSYEQYFGPGTRLTVT.

V and J are TRBV4-3 and TRBJ2-1; no firm D call. V was cut by 2 bases and J by 8 bases, with 13 bases left in between. The CDR3 contains 14 residues. CDR1 and CDR2 (germline): LGHNA, YSLEER. CDR3 region: CASSQLLLGDEQFF. The CDR3 DNA reads as TGCGCCAGCAGCCAACTATTATTGGGCGATGAGCAGTTCTTC.

This clone showed up just once. The chain joins TRBV19 to TRBJ2-7, with D possibly TRBD1 on 9 matching bases. V was cut by 10 bases and J by 6 bases, with 22 bases left in between. Germline CDR1 and CDR2: LNHDA and SQIVND (reference sequence). The CDR3 covers 14 residues. This chain's CDR3 is CATGGGTGRGEQYF. The CDR3 nucleotides read TGTGCCACCGGGGGGGGGACAGGGAGAGGCGAGCAGTACTTC.

The chain uses TRBV28 and TRBJ1-2; D is unclear. V was shortened by 8 bases and J by 7 bases, with 11 bases between the two germline ends. Germline V gives CDR1 MDHEN, CDR2 SYDVKM. This CDR3 region has 11 residues. The DNA for the CDR3 is TGTGCCAGCGAGAGGAAGAGTGGCTACACCTTC. It codes for CASERKSGYTF.

The chain is built from TRBV27 and TRBJ2-4; 9 nucleotides align to TRBD1. J gave up 0 bases and V 4 bases, and 10 bases lay outside the gene matches. CDR1 and CDR2 from the germline V gene are MNHEY and SMNVEV (reference sequence). This CDR3 contains 18 residues. CDR3 nucleotide sequence: TGTGCCAGCAGTTGGATCTCGGGACAGGGATTAGCCAAAAACATTCAGTACTTC. Its protein product is CASSWISGQGLAKNIQYF.

V and J are TRBV6-5 and TRBJ2-7; D gene unclear. The V gene's germline CDR1 is MNHEY and CDR2 SVGAGI. The CDR3 has 14 residues. Trimming took off 6 bases at V and 6 bases at J, with 18 bases between the two ends. The CDR3 loop is CASRPSAGLSEQYF. The CDR3 coding sequence is TGTGCCAGCAGACCCTCCGCCGGGCTCTCCGAGCAGTACTTC.